This T cell receptor beta chain was profiled in a study of blood T cell repertoires in COVID-19. About the study: PBMCs, B-cell-depleted T cells, or T cells provided the cDNA or gDNA that made up the material.

This clone was counted a single time. Sequencing used immunoSEQ multiplex PCR; TCRdb keeps in-frame clones, though not all of them. The sample contains 290,000 or so clones, about 89% of which appear only once. The clonotype originates from a woman in her twenties or thirties with COVID-19, enrolled during active disease. The sample was peripheral blood.

The CDR3 loop reads CASSSLQGADYGYTF. CDR3 DNA sequence: TGTGCCAGCAGTTCCCTCCAGGGGGCCGATTATGGCTACACCTTC. This chain joins TRBV28 and TRBJ1-2, with 8 bases that match TRBD1. V lost 4 bases, J lost 5 bases, and 9 bases stayed unmatched. Germline CDR1 is MDHEN and CDR2 is SYDVKM. The CDR3 extends over 15 amino acids.